The 30 T cell receptor beta chains below were found in one sample sequenced in a study of T cell responses to AZD1222 COVID-19 vaccine. The table came from immunoSEQ multiplex PCR; TCRdb's copy has only in-frame clones and leaves some out. The sample consists of about 210,000 clones, roughly 94% of them appearing once. Sequenced here: peripheral blood, sampled 28 days after the second dose of the MenACWY control vaccine. These receptors were taken from an adult who received the MenACWY meningococcal vaccine as a control.

The CDR3 DNA reads TGTGCCAGTAGTGCTGTCACAGGGGACACCGGGGAGCTGTTTTTT. Amino acid sequence: CASSAVTGDTGELFF. The V gene is TRBV19, the J gene TRBJ2-2; TRBD1 agrees at 7 bases. The CDR3 is 15 residues long. V gave up 5 bases and J gave up 3 bases; unmatched junction bases: 6. From germline, CDR1 is LNHDA and CDR2 SQIVND (reference sequence).

The chain recombines TRBV28 with TRBJ1-1; D unclear. Germline V gene data show CDR1 as MDHEN and CDR2 as SYDVKM. The V and J ends lost 3 bases and 3 bases respectively, with 5 bases between them. This CDR3 is built from 12 residues. The CDR3 is CASSLGDTEAFF. CDR3 sequence (DNA): TGTGCCAGCAGTTTGGGCGACACTGAAGCTTTCTTT. Together with reference TRBV28 and TRBJ1-1, the CDR3 gives the full variable domain: DVKVTQSSRYLVKRTGEKVFLECVQDMDHENMFWYRQDPGLGLRLIYFSYDVKMKEKGDIPEGYSVSREKKERFSLILESASTNQTSMYLCASSLGDTEAFFGQGTRLTVV.

The chain uses TRBV5-6 and TRBJ2-1; D unclear. V was cut by 3 bases and J by 6 bases, with 4 bases left in between. This CDR3 is built from 11 residues. From germline, CDR1 is SGHDT and CDR2 YYEEEE. The DNA of the CDR3 is TGTGCCAGCAGCTGGCCCAATGAGCAGTTCTTC. Protein: CASSWPNEQFF.

CDR3 loop: CASRERQGMGNQPQHF. CDR3 DNA sequence: TGTGCCAGCAGGGAAAGACAGGGGATGGGCAATCAGCCCCAGCATTTT. V gene TRBV28 combines with J gene TRBJ1-5; 8 positions match TRBD1. J lost 2 bases, V lost 6 bases, and 9 bases had no gene match. The CDR3 extends over 16 amino acids. Looked up from germline, CDR1 is MDHEN and CDR2 is SYDVKM.

The rearrangement uses TRBV28 and TRBJ1-1, with D hard to call. Germline CDR1 and CDR2: MDHEN and SYDVKM. This CDR3 comprises 13 residues. Between the trimmed V and J ends, which lost 3 bases and 2 bases, there was a span of 7 bases. The CDR3 DNA reads as TGTGCCAGCAGTTTGGCCCCTAACACTGAAGCTTTCTTT. This translates into CASSLAPNTEAFF. Variable domain in full (rest from reference TRBV28 and TRBJ1-1): DVKVTQSSRYLVKRTGEKVFLECVQDMDHENMFWYRQDPGLGLRLIYFSYDVKMKEKGDIPEGYSVSREKKERFSLILESASTNQTSMYLCASSLAPNTEAFFGQGTRLTVV.

The V gene is TRBV28, the J gene TRBJ1-1; D is perhaps TRBD1 (6 bases). The CDR3 sequence is 14 residues long. V dropped 5 bases and J dropped 1 base, with 11 bases sitting between them. The germline V gene encodes CDR1 MDHEN and CDR2 SYDVKM. The CDR3 DNA is TGTGCCAGCAGTGTGACAGGCGCGAACACTGAAGCTTTCTTT. Translation: CASSVTGANTEAFF.

This chain connects TRBV29-1 to TRBJ1-1; D is perhaps TRBD1 (6 bases). Germline lookup yields CDR1 SQVTM and CDR2 ANQGSEA. V lost 5 bases and J 1 base, leaving 11 bases between the germline ends. This CDR3 region has 13 residues. The CDR3 loop is CSVNPTGNTEAFF. DNA of the CDR3: TGCAGCGTTAACCCGACAGGGAACACTGAAGCTTTCTTT.

The rearrangement links TRBV18 to TRBJ1-2, with a possible D match to TRBD1 (6 bases). Per germline, CDR1 KGHSH and CDR2 LQKENI. The CDR3 spans 18 residues. V lost 3 bases and J 4 bases, leaving 24 bases between the germline ends. The CDR3 region is CASSPQTQGEVGTYGYTF. CDR3 sequence (DNA): TGTGCCAGCTCACCTCAAACACAGGGTGAGGTTGGAACCTATGGCTACACCTTC. Full variable domain (missing parts from reference TRBV18 and TRBJ1-2): NAGVMQNPRHLVRRRGQEARLRCSPMKGHSHVYWYRQLPEEGLKFMVYLQKENIIDESGMPKERFSAEFPKEGPSILRIQQVVRGDSAAYFCASSPQTQGEVGTYGYTFGSGTRLTVV.

This rearrangement joins TRBV11-2 to TRBJ1-1; tentative D call: TRBD1 (5 bases). The CDR3 consists of 14 residues. Germline lookup yields CDR1 SGHAT and CDR2 FQNNGV. With 3 bases removed from V and 5 bases from J, the gap between germline ends came to 13 bases. The CDR3 loop is CASSLGQPATEAFF. CDR3 DNA sequence: TGTGCCAGCAGCTTGGGGCAGCCAGCTACTGAAGCTTTCTTT.

This chain's CDR3 is CASSLPGQLNTEAFF. The CDR3 nucleotides read TGTGCCAGCAGCCTACCGGGACAGTTAAACACTGAAGCTTTCTTT. The chain recombines TRBV5-6 with TRBJ1-1, with 7 bases aligning to TRBD1. The germline gives CDR1 SGHDT, CDR2 YYEEEE. Germline trimming cut 4 bases from V and 2 bases from J; bases unmatched to any gene: 8. This CDR3 is built from 15 residues. Filled out from reference TRBV5-6 and TRBJ1-1, the complete variable domain reads DAGVTQSPTHLIKTRGQQVTLRCSPKSGHDTVSWYQQALGQGPQFIFQYYEEEERQRGNFPDRFSGHQFPNYSSELNVNALLLGDSALYLCASSLPGQLNTEAFFGQGTRLTVV.

In regard to this clone: The same CDR3 also results from other DNA sequences found in this sample. J is TRBJ2-7 and V is TRBV12-3 or TRBV12-4; D is undetermined. V was clipped by 5 bases and J by 0 bases, with 5 bases between them. The CDR3 contains 12 residues. CDR3 coding DNA: TGTGCCAGCAGTCTGGGCTCCTACGAGCAGTACTTC. It is translated as CASSLGSYEQYF.

V gene TRBV19 combines with J gene TRBJ1-1; 10 bases align to TRBD1. Germline CDR1 LNHDA, CDR2 SQIVND (reference sequence). V dropped 5 bases and J dropped 4; count of bases not matched to a gene: 7. The CDR3 runs 15 residues. In DNA, the CDR3 is TGTGCCAGTAGTCCGTGGACAGGGGGGTTCACTGAAGCTTTCTTT. Translating it yields CASSPWTGGFTEAFF. Looking up the rest from reference TRBV19 and TRBJ1-1 gives the full variable domain: DGGITQSPKYLFRKEGQNVTLSCEQNLNHDAMYWYRQDPGQGLRLIYYSQIVNDFQKGDIAEGYSVSREKKESFPLTVTSAQKNPTAFYLCASSPWTGGFTEAFFGQGTRLTVV.

The chain has TRBV28 and TRBJ2-7; tentatively, D is TRBD2 (5 bases). The CDR3 has 14 residues. Germline V gene lookup returns CDR1 MDHEN and CDR2 SYDVKM. V lost 6 bases, J lost 3 bases, and 15 bases lay in between. The CDR3 here is CASRKPGGLYEQYF. The CDR3 DNA sequence: TGTGCCAGCAGGAAACCCGGTGGACTCTACGAGCAGTACTTC.

CDR3 sequence (DNA): TGTGCCACCACGACCAGGGGTTGGACCGGGGAGCTGTTTTTT. Translating it yields CATTTRGWTGELFF. The V gene is TRBV6-5, the J gene TRBJ2-2; possibly TRBD1 for D (6 bases). Trimming took off 10 bases at V and 5 bases at J, with 17 bases between the two ends. CDR3 size: 14 residues. CDR1 is MNHEY, CDR2 SVGAGI, per germline.

For this clone: The junction shows a germline mismatch at one end, possibly a read error. The rearrangement uses TRBV5-1 and TRBJ1-6; a possible D gene is TRBD1 (5 bases). The CDR3 is 19 residues long. The germline V gene has CDR1 SGHRS and CDR2 YFSETQ. CDR3 in DNA: TGCGCCAGCAGCTTGGCCGGGGCAGGAGAACATTCCTTTAATTCACCCCTCCACTTT. This sequence encodes CASSLAGAGEHSFNSPLHF.

For the CDR3, the DNA is TGTGCCACCCGAGGTTCGGGACAGATTAATGAAAAACTGTTTTTT. Its translation: CATRGSGQINEKLFF. This rearrangement joins TRBV19 to TRBJ1-4; TRBD1 aligns across 7 bases. The CDR3 extends over 15 amino acids. The germline gives CDR1 LNHDA, CDR2 SQIVND (reference sequence). V lost 10 bases and J lost 4; bases outside the gene matches: 12. Combining the CDR3 with reference TRBV19 and TRBJ1-4 gives the whole variable domain DGGITQSPKYLFRKEGQNVTLSCEQNLNHDAMYWYRQDPGQGLRLIYYSQIVNDFQKGDIAEGYSVSREKKESFPLTVTSAQKNPTAFYLCATRGSGQINEKLFFGSGTQLSVL.

V is TRBV7-9 and J is TRBJ2-1; 11 nucleotides agree with TRBD2. V lost 5 bases, J lost 2 bases, and 5 bases stayed unmatched. CDR1 is SEHNR, CDR2 FQNEAQ, per germline (reference sequence). This CDR3 region has 16 residues. The CDR3 bases are TGTGCCAGCAGCGCCGGGACTAGCGGTCCCTACAATGAGCAGTTCTTC. Its translation is CASSAGTSGPYNEQFF.

The chain is built from TRBV29-1 and TRBJ2-5; D is unclear. The V end lost 4 bases, the J end lost 5 bases, and 14 bases lay between the germline ends. This CDR3 is built from 13 residues. Germline CDR1 reads SQVTM; CDR2 reads ANQGSEA. The CDR3 is CSVVAGVMETQYF. The CDR3 nucleotides are TGCAGCGTTGTGGCTGGGGTGATGGAGACCCAGTACTTC.

This clone was detected a few times. V usage is TRBV30 and J usage is TRBJ2-7; D perhaps matches TRBD2 (6 bases). V was pared by 2 bases and J by 2 bases, with 19 bases between. CDR3 length: 16 residues. CDR1 is GTSNPN and CDR2 is SVGIG in the germline V gene (reference sequence). The chain's CDR3 is CAWSSGFSGLTYEQYF. DNA for the CDR3: TGTGCCTGGAGTTCAGGGTTTTCAGGACTAACCTACGAGCAGTACTTC.

The V and J genes are TRBV10-1 and TRBJ2-3; D not resolved. The V and J ends lost 5 bases and 9 bases respectively, with 9 bases between them. The germline CDR1 and CDR2 sequences are WNHNN and SYGVQD (reference sequence). This CDR3 has 11 amino acids. The CDR3 sequence: CASSPPGTQYF. The CDR3 bases are TGCGCCAGCAGTCCCCCCGGGACGCAGTATTTT.

This chain uses TRBV25-1 with TRBJ2-7; the match to TRBD1 covers 7 bases. The V segment lost 4 bases and the J segment 8 bases; nucleotides outside the gene matches: 5. From germline, CDR1 is MGHDK and CDR2 SYGVNS. CDR3 length equals 12 residues. The DNA of the CDR3 is TGTGCCAGCAGTGGGACAGGTGTTAAGCAGTACTTC. Protein sequence: CASSGTGVKQYF.

The CDR3 region is CASSTGGGAFWQPQHF. The CDR3 DNA reads TGTGCCAGTAGTACTGGCGGCGGGGCTTTCTGGCAGCCCCAGCATTTT. The chain carries TRBV19 and TRBJ1-5, with a possible D match to TRBD1 (5 bases). The length of the CDR3 is 16 residues. Germline CDR1 LNHDA, CDR2 SQIVND (reference sequence). The V and J ends lost 4 bases and 7 bases respectively, with 20 bases between them.

In this sample, this clone turned up a few times. This chain connects TRBV6-2 or TRBV6-3 to TRBJ2-1; 11 bases fit TRBD2. The V gene end was trimmed by 1 base and the J gene end by 7 bases; junction bases not matched to a gene: 6. Germline lookup yields CDR1 MNHEY and CDR2 SVGEGT. The CDR3 has 16 amino acids. The CDR3 protein is CASSYLAGGIGNEQFF. The CDR3 DNA follows: TGTGCCAGCAGTTACTTAGCGGGAGGGATCGGGAATGAGCAGTTCTTC.

This sequence joins TRBV6-5 and TRBJ1-6, with 8 positions matching TRBD1. J lost 10 bases, V lost 11 bases, and 10 bases had no gene match. CDR3 size: 13 residues. Per the germline V gene, CDR1 is MNHEY and CDR2 is SVGAGI. For the CDR3, the DNA is TGTGCCTGCCGGGACAGGACGGGATCACCCCTCCACTTT. The encoded protein is CACRDRTGSPLHF.

Here the CDR3 reads CASSLEANDGYTF. The CDR3 DNA reads as TGTGCCAGCAGCTTAGAAGCGAATGATGGCTACACCTTC. The chain is built from TRBV13 and TRBJ1-2; the D is unclear. Germline CDR1 PRHDT, CDR2 FYEKMQ (reference sequence). The CDR3 is 13 amino acids. V lost 1 base to trimming and J lost 6 bases, with 9 bases between them.

The chain carries TRBV15 and TRBJ2-7, with D tentatively TRBD1 (6 bases). With 1 base removed from V and 3 bases from J, the gap between germline ends came to 10 bases. The CDR3 runs 14 residues. Germline CDR1 reads LNHNV; CDR2 reads YYDKDF (reference sequence). This chain's CDR3 is CATSRAGVDYEQYF. The CDR3 DNA follows: TGTGCCACCAGCAGAGCAGGGGTCGACTACGAGCAGTACTTC. Complete variable domain (other parts from reference TRBV15 and TRBJ2-7): DAMVIQNPRYQVTQFGKPVTLSCSQTLNHNVMYWYQQKSSQAPKLLFHYYDKDFNNEADTPDNFQSRRPNTSFCFLDIRSPGLGDTAMYLCATSRAGVDYEQYFGPGTRLTVT.

This clone was observed a single time. This rearrangement joins TRBV29-1 to TRBJ2-1; D gene ambiguous. The V gene lost 6 bases and the J gene lost 9 bases, with 12 bases spanning the gap. This CDR3 spans 11 amino acids. Looked up from germline, CDR1 is SQVTM and CDR2 is ANQGSEA. The CDR3 loop reads CSVARGVEQFF. The CDR3 DNA sequence: TGCAGCGTGGCTCGAGGAGTTGAGCAGTTCTTC.

The rearrangement links TRBV19 to TRBJ1-2; 7 positions match TRBD1. The J segment lost 4 bases and the V segment lost 2 bases, leaving 1 base of the junction unmatched. The CDR3 length is 13 residues. Germline CDR1 is LNHDA and CDR2 is SQIVND (reference sequence). CDR3 region: CASSIWTGYGYTF. The CDR3 DNA sequence: TGTGCCAGTAGTATATGGACAGGCTATGGCTACACCTTC.

In its sample, this clone was seen once. The chain employs TRBV19 and TRBJ1-5, with no clear D. CDR3 length equals 13 residues. Deletions cut 0 bases from V and 7 bases from J, with 7 bases between. Germline V lookup: CDR1 LNHDA, CDR2 SQIVND (reference sequence). In DNA form, the CDR3 reads TGTGCCAGTAGTATAGATATTCGCCAGCCCCAGCATTTT. Translation gives CASSIDIRQPQHF.

The chain links TRBV19 to TRBJ2-1; 7 bases match TRBD2. Germline V lookup: CDR1 LNHDA, CDR2 SQIVND (reference sequence). J gave up 3 bases and V 3 bases, and 5 bases lay outside the gene matches. The CDR3 is made up of 15 amino acids. The CDR3 spells CASSIIAGDYNEQFF. The CDR3 region has the DNA TGTGCCAGTAGTATTATCGCGGGAGACTACAATGAGCAGTTCTTC.